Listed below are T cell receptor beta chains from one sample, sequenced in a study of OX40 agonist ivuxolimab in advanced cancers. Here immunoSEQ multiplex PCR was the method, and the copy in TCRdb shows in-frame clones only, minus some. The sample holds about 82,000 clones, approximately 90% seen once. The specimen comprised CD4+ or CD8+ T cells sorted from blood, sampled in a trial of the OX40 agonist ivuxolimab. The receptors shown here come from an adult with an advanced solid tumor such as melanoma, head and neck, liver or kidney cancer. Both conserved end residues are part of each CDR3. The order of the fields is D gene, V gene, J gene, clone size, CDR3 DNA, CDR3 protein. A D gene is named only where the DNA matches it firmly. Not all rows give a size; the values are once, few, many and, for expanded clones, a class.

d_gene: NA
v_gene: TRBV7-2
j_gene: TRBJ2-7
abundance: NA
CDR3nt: TGTGCCAGCAGCTTAAGCGAAAGCTCCTACGAGCAGTACTTC
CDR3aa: CASSLSESSYEQYF

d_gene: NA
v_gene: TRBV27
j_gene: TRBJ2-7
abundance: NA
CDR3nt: TGTGCCAGCAGTTCCACACTTCTAACGAACTACGAGCAGTACTTC
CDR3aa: CASSSTLLTNYEQYF

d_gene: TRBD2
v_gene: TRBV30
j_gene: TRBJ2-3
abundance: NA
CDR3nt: TGTGCCTGGAAGCCGGGACTAGCGGTCACAGATACGCAGTATTTT
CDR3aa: CAWKPGLAVTDTQYF

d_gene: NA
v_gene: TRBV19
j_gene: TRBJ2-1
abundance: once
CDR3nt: TGTGCCAGTTTAGATTGGAACGACAATGAGCAGTTCTTC
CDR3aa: CASLDWNDNEQFF

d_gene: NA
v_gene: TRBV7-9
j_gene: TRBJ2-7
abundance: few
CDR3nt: TGTGCCAGCAGCTCATCCAGTCGGCCCTACGAGCAGTACTTC
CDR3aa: CASSSSSRPYEQYF

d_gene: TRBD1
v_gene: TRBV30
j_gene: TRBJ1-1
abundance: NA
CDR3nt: TGTGCCTGGAGCCGCGGGACAGGGATTTCGGCTTTCTTT
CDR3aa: CAWSRGTGISAFF

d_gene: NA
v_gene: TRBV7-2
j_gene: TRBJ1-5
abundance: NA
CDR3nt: TGTGCCAGCAGCTTACAGGACAATCAGCCCCAGCATTTT
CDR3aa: CASSLQDNQPQHF

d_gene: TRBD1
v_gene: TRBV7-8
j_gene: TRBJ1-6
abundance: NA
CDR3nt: TGTGCCAGCAGCCCTCAGGGGGTAGGTTCACCCCTCCACTTT
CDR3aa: CASSPQGVGSPLHF

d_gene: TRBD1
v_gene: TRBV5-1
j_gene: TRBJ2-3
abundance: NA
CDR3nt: TGCGCCAGCAGCTACGGACAGGGGGCGACAGATACGCAGTATTTT
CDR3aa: CASSYGQGATDTQYF

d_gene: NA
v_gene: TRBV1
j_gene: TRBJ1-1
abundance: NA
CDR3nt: TGCACCAGCAGCCCTCGACAGGGGAGAGGGGACATGAACACTGAAGCTTTCTTT
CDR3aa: CTSSPRQGRGDMNTEAFF

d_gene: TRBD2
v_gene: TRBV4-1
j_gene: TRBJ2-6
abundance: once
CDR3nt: TGCGCCAGCAGCCAAGTGGGGGCGGGAGGCACTGGGGCCAACGTCCTGACTTTC
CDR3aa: CASSQVGAGGTGANVLTF

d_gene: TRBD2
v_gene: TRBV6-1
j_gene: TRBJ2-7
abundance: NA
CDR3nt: TGTGCCAGCAGTCGGACTAGCGGGGGGGGAGACGAGCAGTACTTC
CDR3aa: CASSRTSGGGDEQYF

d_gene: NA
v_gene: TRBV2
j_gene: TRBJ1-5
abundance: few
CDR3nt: TGTGCCAGCAGCCCGTATCGGGATCAGCCCCAGCATTTT
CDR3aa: CASSPYRDQPQHF

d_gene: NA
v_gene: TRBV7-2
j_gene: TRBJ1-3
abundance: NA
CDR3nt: TGTGCCAGCAGCTTAAGGCCGACCTCCACGAGCTCTGGAAACACCATATATTTT
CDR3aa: CASSLRPTSTSSGNTIYF

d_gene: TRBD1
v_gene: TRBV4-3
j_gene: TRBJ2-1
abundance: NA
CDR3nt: TGCGCCAGCAGCACCCGACACTTGGACAGGGGCCCGAATGAGCAGTTCTTC
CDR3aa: CASSTRHLDRGPNEQFF

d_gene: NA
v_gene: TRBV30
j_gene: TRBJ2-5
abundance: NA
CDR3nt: TGTGCCTTACGACACGCTAATCAAGAGACCCAGTACTTC
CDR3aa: CALRHANQETQYF

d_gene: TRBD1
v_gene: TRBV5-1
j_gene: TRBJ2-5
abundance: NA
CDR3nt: TGCGCCAGCAGCTTGGGACAGGGCCTTTCGACCCAGTACTTC
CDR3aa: CASSLGQGLSTQYF

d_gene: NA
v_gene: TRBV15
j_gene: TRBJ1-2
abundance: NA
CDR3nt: TGTGCCACCAGTGATTACGGGCGGGACTATGGCTACACCTTC
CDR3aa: CATSDYGRDYGYTF

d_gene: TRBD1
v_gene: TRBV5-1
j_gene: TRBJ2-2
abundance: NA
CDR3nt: TGCGCCAGCAGCCCGACAGGGACCGGGGAGCTGTTTTTT
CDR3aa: CASSPTGTGELFF

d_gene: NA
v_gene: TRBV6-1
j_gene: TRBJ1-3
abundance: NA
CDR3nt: TGTGCCAGCAGTGAACCAGGCCTCTCTGGAAACACCATATATTTT
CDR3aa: CASSEPGLSGNTIYF

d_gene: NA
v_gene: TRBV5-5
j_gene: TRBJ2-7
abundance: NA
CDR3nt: TGTGCCAGCAAATTCGATAGGGGGTTAACCGAGCAGTACTTC
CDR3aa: CASKFDRGLTEQYF

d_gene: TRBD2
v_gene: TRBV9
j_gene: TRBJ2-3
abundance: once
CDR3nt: TGTGCCAGCAGCGTAGGGGCTACGACTAGCGGGGCAGATACGCAGTATTTT
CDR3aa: CASSVGATTSGADTQYF

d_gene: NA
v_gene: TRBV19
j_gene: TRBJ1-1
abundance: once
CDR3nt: TGTGCCAGTAACCCAGGGCCGGTCAGGACTGAAGCTTTCTTT
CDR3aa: CASNPGPVRTEAFF

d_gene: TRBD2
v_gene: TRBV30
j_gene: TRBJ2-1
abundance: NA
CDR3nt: TGTGCCTGGAGTGCCAAAGCGGGAGGGTCCTACAATGAGCAGTTCTTC
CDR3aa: CAWSAKAGGSYNEQFF

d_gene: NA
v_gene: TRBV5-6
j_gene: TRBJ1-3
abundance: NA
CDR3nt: TGTGCCAGCAGCTTATACGGGGTCTCCCCGTCCATATATTTT
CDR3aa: CASSLYGVSPSIYF

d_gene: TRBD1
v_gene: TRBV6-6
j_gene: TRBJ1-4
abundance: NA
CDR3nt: TGTGCCAGCAGTTATATTAGGGACAGGGAAAATGAAAAACTGTTTTTT
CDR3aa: CASSYIRDRENEKLFF

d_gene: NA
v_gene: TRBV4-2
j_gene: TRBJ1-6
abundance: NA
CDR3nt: TGTGCCAGCAGCCAAGACAGGGATAATTCACCCCTCCACTTT
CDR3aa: CASSQDRDNSPLHF

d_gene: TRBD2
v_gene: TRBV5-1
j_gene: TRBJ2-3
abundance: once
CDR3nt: TGCGCCAGCAGCTTGGCGAGTATTGCCGGGGGGGCTGATACGCAGTATTTT
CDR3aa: CASSLASIAGGADTQYF

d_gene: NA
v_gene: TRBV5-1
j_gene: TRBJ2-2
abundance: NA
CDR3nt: TGCGCCAGCAGCTTATCCGGGGCCGGGGAGCTGTTTTTT
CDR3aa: CASSLSGAGELFF

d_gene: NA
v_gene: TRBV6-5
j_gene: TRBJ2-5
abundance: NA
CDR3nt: TGTGCCAGCAGTTCCAACATCCGGCTAGGCCAGTACTTC
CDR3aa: CASSSNIRLGQYF

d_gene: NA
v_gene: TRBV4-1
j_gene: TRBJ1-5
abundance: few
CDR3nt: TGCGCCAGCAGCCAACCTACGGGGCCCCAGCATTTT
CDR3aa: CASSQPTGPQHF

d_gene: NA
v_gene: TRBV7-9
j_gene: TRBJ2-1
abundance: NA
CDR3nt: TGTGCCAGTGGCACCCACTACAATGAGCAGTTCTTC
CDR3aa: CASGTHYNEQFF

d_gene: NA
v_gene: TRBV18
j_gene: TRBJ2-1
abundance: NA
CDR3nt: TGTGCCAGCTCCCCGGGGAATGAGCAGTTCTTC
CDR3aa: CASSPGNEQFF

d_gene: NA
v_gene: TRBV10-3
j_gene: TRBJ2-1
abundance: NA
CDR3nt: TGTGCCATCTCCCGGTTTGAACAGAGTTACAATGAGCAGTTCTTC
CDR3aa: CAISRFEQSYNEQFF

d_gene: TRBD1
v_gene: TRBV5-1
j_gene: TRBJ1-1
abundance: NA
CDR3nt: TGCGCCAGCAGCGCACAGGGGACCCTGAACACTGAAGCTTTCTTT
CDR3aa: CASSAQGTLNTEAFF

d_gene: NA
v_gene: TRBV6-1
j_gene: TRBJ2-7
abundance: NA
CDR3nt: TGTGCCAGCAGCGCGACCGTTTCCTTGTACTTC
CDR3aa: CASSATVSLYF

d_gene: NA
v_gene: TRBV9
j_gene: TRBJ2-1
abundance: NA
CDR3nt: TGTGCCAGCAGCGAGGGACTCCACAATGAGCAGTTCTTC
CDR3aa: CASSEGLHNEQFF

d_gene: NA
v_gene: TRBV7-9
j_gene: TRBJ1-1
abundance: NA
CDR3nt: TGTGCCAGCAGCCTAGCAACCCAGGGAAGGGCTGAAGCTTTCTTT
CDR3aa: CASSLATQGRAEAFF

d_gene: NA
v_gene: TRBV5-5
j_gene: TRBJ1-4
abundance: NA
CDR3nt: TGTGCCAGCAATTGGGCGACTAATGAAAAACTGTTTTTT
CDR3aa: CASNWATNEKLFF

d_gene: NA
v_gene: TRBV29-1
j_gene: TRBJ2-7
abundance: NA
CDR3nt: TGCAGCGTTGGCCGCGGGTACGAGCAGTACTTC
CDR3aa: CSVGRGYEQYF

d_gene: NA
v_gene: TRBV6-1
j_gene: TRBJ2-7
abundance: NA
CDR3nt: TGTGCCAGCAGTGACCGCGGGACAGCAAACTCCTACGAGCAGTACTTC
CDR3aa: CASSDRGTANSYEQYF

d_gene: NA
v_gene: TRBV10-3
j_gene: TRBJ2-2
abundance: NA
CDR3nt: TGTGCCATCGGGGGGCGAGAGGGCGGGGAGCTGTTTTTT
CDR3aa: CAIGGREGGELFF

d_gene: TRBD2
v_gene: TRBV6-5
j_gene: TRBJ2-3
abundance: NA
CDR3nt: TGTGCCAGCAGAAGGACTAGCGGTAACACAGATACGCAGTATTTT
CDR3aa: CASRRTSGNTDTQYF

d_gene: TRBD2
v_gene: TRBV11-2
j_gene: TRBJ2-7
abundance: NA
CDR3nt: TGTGCCAGCAGCTCCGAGAGCGGGAGACCCACCTACGAGCAGTACTTC
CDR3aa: CASSSESGRPTYEQYF

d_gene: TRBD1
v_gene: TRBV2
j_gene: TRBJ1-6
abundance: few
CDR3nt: TGTGCCAGCAGTGAGCGGACAGGGGTGATTTCACCCCTCCACTTT
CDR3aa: CASSERTGVISPLHF

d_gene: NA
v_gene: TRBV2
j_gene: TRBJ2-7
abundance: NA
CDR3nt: TGTGCCAGCAGGCCACAGGGAGCTACCTACGAGCAGTACTTC
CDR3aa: CASRPQGATYEQYF

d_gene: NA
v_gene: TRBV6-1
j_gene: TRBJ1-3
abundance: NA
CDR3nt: TGTGCCAGCAGTGAAGTAGGAGACACCATATATTTT
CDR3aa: CASSEVGDTIYF

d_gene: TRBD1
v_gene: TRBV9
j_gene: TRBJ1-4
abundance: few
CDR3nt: TGTGCCAGCAGCGACCGCCCCGTGGGACAGGGGACTAATGAAAAACTGTTTTTT
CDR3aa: CASSDRPVGQGTNEKLFF

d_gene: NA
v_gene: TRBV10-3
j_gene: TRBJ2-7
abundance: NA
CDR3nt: TGTGCCAGGGGGGACACGCCCTACGAGCAGTACTTC
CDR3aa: CARGDTPYEQYF

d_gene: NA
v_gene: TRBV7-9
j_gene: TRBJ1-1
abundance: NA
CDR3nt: TGTGCCAGCAAGAGGGGGGAGAGGGTGAACACTGAAGCTTTCTTT
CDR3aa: CASKRGERVNTEAFF

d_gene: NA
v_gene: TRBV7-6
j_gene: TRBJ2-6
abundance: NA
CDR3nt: TGTGCCAGCAGCTTTGGGGCGTCAGTGACTGGGGCCAACGTCCTGACTTTC
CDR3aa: CASSFGASVTGANVLTF

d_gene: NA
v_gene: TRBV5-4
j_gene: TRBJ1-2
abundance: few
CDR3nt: TGTGCCAGCAGCCTCGACGGGAGCCAAGGCTACACCTTC
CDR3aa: CASSLDGSQGYTF

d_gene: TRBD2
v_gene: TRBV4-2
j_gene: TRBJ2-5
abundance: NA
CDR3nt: TGTGCCAGCAGCTTTGGTCTAGCGGAACAAGAGACCCAGTACTTC
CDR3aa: CASSFGLAEQETQYF

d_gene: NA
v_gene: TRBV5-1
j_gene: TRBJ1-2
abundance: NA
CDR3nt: TGCGCCAGCAGCTCGTCCGACAGGACGGGGGGCTACACCTTC
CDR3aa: CASSSSDRTGGYTF

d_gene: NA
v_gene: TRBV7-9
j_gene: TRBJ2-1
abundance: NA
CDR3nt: TGTGCCAGCAGCTTATTAGCCTACAATGAGCAGTTCTTC
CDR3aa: CASSLLAYNEQFF

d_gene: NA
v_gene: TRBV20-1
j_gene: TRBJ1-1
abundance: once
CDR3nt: TGCAGTGCTTCCTCAGGGATTGAAGCTTTCTTT
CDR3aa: CSASSGIEAFF

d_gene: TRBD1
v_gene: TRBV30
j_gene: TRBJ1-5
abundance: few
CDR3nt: TGTGCCTGGAGCGCCGGGACAGGGAATCAGCCCCAGCATTTT
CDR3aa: CAWSAGTGNQPQHF

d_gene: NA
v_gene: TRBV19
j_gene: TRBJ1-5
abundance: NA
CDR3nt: TGTGCCAGTAGTATGACCTTTTATAGCAATCAGCCCCAGCATTTT
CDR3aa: CASSMTFYSNQPQHF

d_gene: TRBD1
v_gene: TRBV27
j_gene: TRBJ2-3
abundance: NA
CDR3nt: TGTGCCAGCAGTTTGCCCCCGCGACAGGGGTGGGGCACAGATACGCAGTATTTT
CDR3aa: CASSLPPRQGWGTDTQYF